This T cell receptor beta chain appears in the sequencing data of a study of cytomegalovirus exposure and HLA in healthy donors. On the study more broadly: Inside one of the first data releases sat about 85 million unique TCRs taken from HLA-typed donors.

General observations from the study: Published work reported that the classifier diagnosed cytomegalovirus status with high specificity and sensitivity.

13 Jbeta primers and 60 Vbeta primers were used for the PCR. Only in-frame clones appear in the TCRdb table, and some are missing; sequencing was by immunoSEQ multiplex PCR. The profile covers under 200,000 clones, with about two thirds appearing a single time and 2.8% taken by the ten largest. This clone was observed once. Its antigen is as yet unknown. This CDR3 contains 16 residues. Germline CDR1 reads SGHTA; CDR2 reads FQGNSA. The V and J ends lost 6 bases and 5 bases, in that order; junction bases with no gene match: 9. This TCR was recovered from a woman aged 25 to 39 in good health and CMV-seronegative. The material sequenced was PBMCs. The chain is built from TRBV7-2 and TRBJ2-2; 10 bases align to TRBD1. CDR3 sequence (DNA): TGTGCCAGCAGTTTGCAGGGACAGGGGTTGACCGGGGAGCTGTTTTTT. Its translation: CASSLQGQGLTGELFF.